The 3 T cell receptor beta chains listed next were all sequenced from one sample in a study of blood T cell repertoires in COVID-19. Sequencing used immunoSEQ multiplex PCR; TCRdb keeps in-frame clones, though not all of them. The sample has about 220,000 clones; roughly four fifths are singletons. The specimen sequenced was peripheral blood. The source is a woman in her thirties who had recovered from COVID-19.

The CDR3 coding sequence is TGTGCCAGCAGTCGTCCGCAAGAGACCCAGTACTTC. Amino acid sequence: CASSRPQETQYF. V and J are TRBV6-5 and TRBJ2-5; D gene unclear. The CDR3 has 12 residues. V lost 5 bases and J lost 2, with 6 bases in between. Germline assignment: CDR1 MNHEY and CDR2 SVGAGI.

The chain carries TRBV3-1 (or the pseudogene TRBV3-2) and TRBJ1-1, with 7 bases fitting TRBD1. Looked up from germline, CDR1 is LGHDT and CDR2 is YNNKEL (reference sequence). Losses at the gene ends were 1 base for V and 1 base for J; bases not matched to a gene: 3. This CDR3 has 15 amino acids. The CDR3 coding sequence is TGTGCCAGCAGCCAAGGGGCAGGGGGGAACACTGAAGCTTTCTTT. Translating it yields CASSQGAGGNTEAFF.

With regard to this clone: Because the CDR3's place on the DNA is in doubt, the DNA is left out and the CDR3 is given as listed by TCRdb. V usage is TRBV29-1 and J usage is TRBJ2-1; TRBD1 reflects the table's D call only, with no check against the DNA. Per germline, CDR1 SQVTM and CDR2 ANQGSEA. The CDR3 spans 13 residues, counting both ends. The CDR3 here is CSVEETVGTGTVF.